Presented here are 21 T cell receptor beta chains from one specimen sequenced in a study of molecular identifiers for immune sequencing clone quantification. From the PCR reads, TCRdb called clonotypes with MiXCR, one entry per CDR3 protein. The sample carries about 320,000 distinct CDR3 sequences, about 23% recorded once. Input material: naive CD8+ T cells from blood, with Jurkat cell RNA spiked in. Subset meaning: FACS-sorted CD8+CD4-CCR7+CD45RA+ naive T cells. Every receptor here comes from a human donor in good health. Some libraries in this study had Jurkat cell RNA spiked in.

Details on this clonotype: In this CDR3 the conserved last residue, phenylalanine or tryptophan, is missing, so a read error is likely. This chain links TRBV12-3 or TRBV12-4 with TRBJ1-1, with TRBD1 matching over 8 bases. With 5 bases clipped from V and 3 bases from J, the junction kept 2 bases outside the gene matches. The length of the CDR3 is 13 residues. The CDR3 DNA reads as TGTGCCAGCAGTACAGGGGGGGACACTGAAGCTTTCTAT. Amino acids: CASSTGGDTEAFY.

Notes on this clonotype: Compared with germline, one end of the junction differs, possibly owing to a read error. The rearrangement links TRBV4-3 to TRBJ1-4, with a possible D match to TRBD1 (5 bases). Germline V gene sequence: CDR1 LGHNA, CDR2 YSLEER. This CDR3 is built from 14 residues. DNA of the CDR3: TGCGCCAGCAGCCAGAGGGGTACTAATGAAAGACTGTTTTTT. Protein product: CASSQRGTNERLFF.

This clonotype was seen more than once but under ten times. V gene TRBV4-3 combines with J gene TRBJ1-4, with D possibly being TRBD1 (6 bases). V lost 0 bases and J 3 bases, leaving 17 bases between the germline ends. The germline gives CDR1 LGHNA, CDR2 YSLEER. CDR3 length equals 18 residues. CDR3: CASSQELPRGLANEKLFF. Here the CDR3 DNA reads TGCGCCAGCAGCCAAGAACTCCCCAGGGGTTTGGCTAATGAAAAACTGTTTTTT.

CDR3 sequence: CASSFGTGSDQPQHF. In DNA form, the CDR3 reads TGTGCCAGTAGTTTTGGGACAGGTTCGGATCAGCCCCAGCATTTT. V usage is TRBV19 and J usage is TRBJ1-5, with 8 bases lining up with TRBD1. Trimming removed 5 bases from V and 5 bases from J; junction bases left unmatched: 8. Germline V gene data show CDR1 as LNHDA and CDR2 as SQIVND (reference sequence). This CDR3 comprises 15 residues. Together with reference TRBV19 and TRBJ1-5, the CDR3 gives the full variable domain: DGGITQSPKYLFRKEGQNVTLSCEQNLNHDAMYWYRQDPGQGLRLIYYSQIVNDFQKGDIAEGYSVSREKKESFPLTVTSAQKNPTAFYLCASSFGTGSDQPQHFGDGTRLSIL.

At least ten counts were recorded for this clonotype. The CDR3 protein is CASSRVAGITDTQYF. The CDR3 DNA reads as TGCGCCAGCAGCAGGGTAGCGGGCATCACAGATACGCAGTATTTT. The chain uses TRBV5-1 and TRBJ2-3; the match to TRBD2 covers 7 bases. In germline, CDR1 is SGHRS, CDR2 YFSETQ. This CDR3 region has 15 residues. The junction had 7 bases not matched to a gene; V was cut back by 4 bases and J by 2 bases.

As to this clonotype: A read error may account for a junction end that differs from germline. The chain combines TRBV7-9 with TRBJ2-7; D possibly matches TRBD1 or TRBD2 (5 bases each). Germline loops: CDR1 SEHNR, CDR2 FQNEAQ (reference sequence). This CDR3 is 15 amino acids long. Written as DNA, the CDR3 is TGTGCCAGCAGCTCTCCCGGGACGGGCTCCAACGAGCAGTACTTC. It specifies CASSSPGTGSNEQYF. The whole variable domain, filled in from reference TRBV7-9 and TRBJ2-7, reads DTGVSQNPRHKITKRGQNVTFRCDPISEHNRLYWYRQTLGQGPEFLTYFQNEAQLEKSRLLSDRFSAERPKGSFSTLEIQRTEQGDSAMYLCASSSPGTGSNEQYFGPGTRLTVT.

At least ten counts were recorded for this clonotype. The chain uses TRBV6-4 and TRBJ1-1, with D unresolved. V shed 6 bases and J shed 2 bases, with 10 bases lying between them. Germline-derived CDR1 and CDR2 are MRHNA and SNTAGT. The CDR3 is made up of 13 amino acids. This CDR3 reads CASRGSRNTEAFF. CDR3 DNA: TGTGCCAGCAGAGGGAGTCGAAACACTGAAGCTTTCTTT.

This clonotype was seen more than once but under ten times. The V call is TRBV27, the J call TRBJ2-5, with a tentative D call TRBD1 (6 bases). The CDR3 totals 14 residues. Trimming cost V 8 bases and J 1 base, with 14 bases left between them. Germline loops: CDR1 MNHEY, CDR2 SMNVEV (reference sequence). The DNA of the CDR3 is TGTGCCAGCGCCTCCTTGGGGGCCCAAGAGACCCAGTACTTC. This gives the protein CASASLGAQETQYF.

This clonotype was observed many times. This chain uses TRBV2 with TRBJ1-5; 7 bases map to TRBD1. Germline V gene sequence: CDR1 SNHLY, CDR2 FYNNEI. Trimming took 8 bases from V and 2 from J; bases not matched to a gene: 6. The length of the CDR3 is 14 residues. This CDR3 is CASQQGRGNQPQHF. CDR3 nucleotides: TGTGCCAGCCAACAGGGGCGCGGCAATCAGCCCCAGCATTTT.

This clonotype has a count of ten or more. The chain joins TRBV27 to TRBJ1-5; a possible D gene is TRBD1 (6 bases). From germline, CDR1 is MNHEY and CDR2 SMNVEV (reference sequence). Trimming took 2 bases from V and 4 from J, leaving 9 bases between them. The CDR3 is 14 amino acids. Here the CDR3 DNA reads TGTGCCAGCAGTTTAACAGGGTTTAATCAGCCCCAGCATTTT. This translates into CASSLTGFNQPQHF.

With respect to this clonotype: One base away lies a much larger clone, so this may be a sequencing read error. This chain links TRBV7-9 with TRBJ2-7; 8 bases line up with TRBD2. Germline loops: CDR1 SEHNR, CDR2 FQNEAQ (reference sequence). V shed 6 bases and J 4 bases; nucleotides not matched to a gene: 17. The CDR3 covers 17 residues. The CDR3 reads CASRNTRTSRGQYEQYF. As DNA, the CDR3 is TGTGCCAGCAGAAACACAAGGACTAGCAGGGGACAATACGAGCAGTACTTC. Complete variable domain (other parts from reference TRBV7-9 and TRBJ2-7): DTGVSQNPRHKITKRGQNVTFRCDPISEHNRLYWYRQTLGQGPEFLTYFQNEAQLEKSRLLSDRFSAERPKGSFSTLEIQRTEQGDSAMYLCASRNTRTSRGQYEQYFGPGTRLTVT.

Ten or more counts support this clonotype. The rearrangement uses TRBV7-9 and TRBJ2-3, with 12 bases that match TRBD2. CDR3 length: 16 amino acids. With 5 bases clipped from V and 1 base from J, the junction kept 4 bases outside the gene matches. The germline V gene has CDR1 SEHNR and CDR2 FQNEAQ (reference sequence). The CDR3 DNA sequence: TGTGCCAGCAGCGCTGGACTAGCGGGGCGCACAGATACGCAGTATTTT. Its protein product is CASSAGLAGRTDTQYF. Full variable domain (missing parts from reference TRBV7-9 and TRBJ2-3): DTGVSQNPRHKITKRGQNVTFRCDPISEHNRLYWYRQTLGQGPEFLTYFQNEAQLEKSRLLSDRFSAERPKGSFSTLEIQRTEQGDSAMYLCASSAGLAGRTDTQYFGPGTRLTVL.

This clonotype was seen a few times. V gene TRBV7-9 combines with J gene TRBJ2-5; tentative D call: TRBD2 (5 bases). Germline loops: CDR1 SEHNR, CDR2 FQNEAQ (reference sequence). The V gene lost 1 base and the J gene lost 7 bases, with 16 bases spanning the gap. The CDR3 length is 15 residues. CDR3 sequence reads: CASSLVSLASGTQYF. CDR3 nucleotide sequence: TGTGCCAGCAGCTTAGTGTCTCTAGCTTCGGGGACCCAGTACTTC. The full variable domain, its missing parts supplied by reference TRBV7-9 and TRBJ2-5, is DTGVSQNPRHKITKRGQNVTFRCDPISEHNRLYWYRQTLGQGPEFLTYFQNEAQLEKSRLLSDRFSAERPKGSFSTLEIQRTEQGDSAMYLCASSLVSLASGTQYFGPGTRLLVL.

This clonotype was seen many times. The J gene is TRBJ1-2, the V gene TRBV7-2; D is unresolved. V lost 5 bases to trimming and J lost 4 bases, with 14 bases between them. The CDR3 is made up of 14 amino acids. Germline lookup yields CDR1 SGHTA and CDR2 FQGNSA. The DNA of the CDR3 is TGTGCCAGCAGCCCCTCGACGGGGTTCTATGGCTACACCTTC. Protein product: CASSPSTGFYGYTF.

The genes are TRBV3-1 and TRBJ1-2; unclear D gene. This CDR3 has 15 amino acids. The germline V and J ends were trimmed by 5 bases and 0 bases, with 13 bases remaining between them. Germline V lookup: CDR1 LGHDT, CDR2 YNNKEL (reference sequence). The CDR3 loop reads CASSTHMVANYGYTF. CDR3 DNA: TGTGCCAGCAGCACCCACATGGTTGCTAACTATGGCTACACCTTC.

This chain uses TRBV18 with TRBJ2-5, with 7 positions matching TRBD1. In germline, CDR1 is KGHSH, CDR2 LQKENI. The V gene end was trimmed by 5 bases and the J gene end by 10 bases; junction bases not matched to a gene: 13. This CDR3 is 14 amino acids long. DNA of the CDR3: TGTGCCAGCTCAGGGGACAGTGGAGTAATTATCCAGTACTTC. Translation: CASSGDSGVIIQYF.

This chain links TRBV19 with TRBJ1-5; 7 positions match TRBD1. CDR1 and CDR2 from the germline V gene are LNHDA and SQIVND (reference sequence). The CDR3 spans 15 residues. The trim removed 1 base at V and 2 bases at J, leaving 2 bases unmatched. The CDR3, as DNA: TGTGCCAGTAGTATAGGGGGACAGCGCAATCAGCCCCAGCATTTT. Translation gives CASSIGGQRNQPQHF.

This clonotype has a count of ten or more. V and J are TRBV20-1 and TRBJ2-7; 9 nucleotides line up with TRBD1. V dropped 4 bases and J dropped 2; count of bases not matched to a gene: 3. The germline CDR1 and CDR2 sequences are DFQATT and SNEGSKA (reference sequence). The CDR3 spans 13 residues. CDR3 nucleotides: TGCAGTGCTAACCGGGACAGGGCCTACGAGCAGTACTTC. Its translation: CSANRDRAYEQYF.

This clonotype came up many times. This chain links TRBV9 with TRBJ2-3; TRBD2 might be the D (5 bases). This CDR3 comprises 13 residues. Germline CDR1 SGDLS, CDR2 YYNGEE. V was trimmed by 0 bases and J by 4 bases, leaving 6 bases between them. CDR3 region: CASSVEGADTQYF. In DNA form, the CDR3 reads TGTGCCAGCAGCGTAGAGGGAGCAGATACGCAGTATTTT.

This clonotype showed up many times. The chain joins TRBV4-1 to TRBJ2-2, with D unresolved. Trimming stripped 1 base from V and 4 bases from J, with 13 bases between. Germline V gene sequence: CDR1 MGHRA, CDR2 YSYEKL. The CDR3 is 16 residues long. The CDR3 DNA reads TGCGCCAGCAGCCAAGGCCCCCGGGCCACCACCGGGGAGCTGTTTTTT. It encodes CASSQGPRATTGELFF.

There are a few counts of this clonotype. This sequence joins TRBV19 and TRBJ2-5; 11 positions agree with TRBD2. Germline V gene lookup returns CDR1 LNHDA and CDR2 SQIVND (reference sequence). J lost 2 bases, V lost 7 bases, and 6 bases had no gene match. The CDR3 covers 15 residues. The CDR3, as DNA: TGTGCCAGTACCTCTAGCGGGGGGCCTCAAGAGACCCAGTACTTC. Protein: CASTSSGGPQETQYF.